The 7 T cell receptor beta chains in this list originate from one sample, sequenced in a study of shared clonotypes between healthy human individuals. Clones were sequenced by immunoSEQ multiplex PCR, and TCRdb holds only the in-frame ones, with some missing. The sample lists 2 million to 3 million clones, approximately 93% occurring once. Material for sequencing was naive CD4+ T cells from PBMCs. Specified subset: CD45RA+ positively selected. The receptors shown here come from a man aged 18-30 years in good health. Some clones in this sample may be carry-over from other donors' samples.

The chain joins TRBV28 to TRBJ1-4; D is perhaps TRBD1 (5 bases). CDR1 and CDR2 (germline): MDHEN, SYDVKM. Trimming stripped 5 bases from V and 8 bases from J, with 18 bases between. The CDR3 is 15 residues long. CDR3 DNA sequence: TGTGCCAGCAGTCCCCCGGGACTCGGAAACGAAAAACTGTTTTTT. Protein: CASSPPGLGNEKLFF.

This clone was counted a single time. This chain connects TRBV19 to TRBJ2-7, with 8 positions matching TRBD1. The CDR3 is made up of 15 amino acids. Trimming took 4 bases from V and 3 from J; bases not matched to a gene: 8. In germline, CDR1 is LNHDA, CDR2 SQIVND (reference sequence). Here the CDR3 reads CASSTRTGSIYEQYF. CDR3 nucleotide sequence: TGTGCCAGTAGTACCCGGACAGGGTCAATCTACGAGCAGTACTTC.

This chain joins TRBV18 and TRBJ1-2, with D possibly matching TRBD1 (6 bases). The V gene's germline CDR1 is KGHSH and CDR2 LQKENI. Trimming took off 3 bases at V and 7 bases at J, with 21 bases between the two ends. This CDR3 region has 16 residues. CDR3 sequence reads: CASSPQRHGGHFGYTF. The CDR3 region has the DNA TGTGCCAGCTCACCGCAGCGACACGGGGGGCACTTTGGCTACACCTTC.

The chain has TRBV28 and TRBJ1-1, with D perhaps matching TRBD1 (5 bases). Germline CDR1 MDHEN, CDR2 SYDVKM. The CDR3 consists of 15 residues. Trimming took off 3 bases at V and 4 bases at J, with 15 bases between the two ends. CDR3 nucleotide sequence: TGTGCCAGCAGTTTTCGGAGGGGCGCGGGCACTGAAGCTTTCTTT. Translating it yields CASSFRRGAGTEAFF.

The gene calls are TRBV4-1 and TRBJ2-6, with D possibly being TRBD2 (5 bases). This CDR3 region has 17 residues. The V end lost 2 bases, the J end lost 0 bases, and 11 bases lay between the germline ends. Germline V gives CDR1 MGHRA, CDR2 YSYEKL. The CDR3 region has the DNA TGCGCCAGCAGCCAAAATGCCGAGGGCTCTGGGGCCAACGTCCTGACTTTC. It yields the protein CASSQNAEGSGANVLTF.

This clone was counted once. This rearrangement joins TRBV28 to TRBJ1-5; D remains unclear. V was pared by 5 bases and J by 9 bases, with 11 bases between. Germline V gene data show CDR1 as MDHEN and CDR2 as SYDVKM. This CDR3 contains 12 residues. The CDR3 loop is CASSVILGPQHF. CDR3 DNA sequence: TGTGCCAGCAGTGTAATATTAGGGCCCCAGCATTTT.

V and J are TRBV11-2 and TRBJ2-5; D is unclear. Trimming shortened V by 1 base and J by 7 bases, and 4 bases separated the two germline ends. This CDR3 has 11 amino acids. Germline-derived CDR1 and CDR2 are SGHAT and FQNNGV. The chain's CDR3 is CASSLGGTQYF. DNA for the CDR3: TGTGCCAGCAGCTTAGGGGGGACCCAGTACTTC.